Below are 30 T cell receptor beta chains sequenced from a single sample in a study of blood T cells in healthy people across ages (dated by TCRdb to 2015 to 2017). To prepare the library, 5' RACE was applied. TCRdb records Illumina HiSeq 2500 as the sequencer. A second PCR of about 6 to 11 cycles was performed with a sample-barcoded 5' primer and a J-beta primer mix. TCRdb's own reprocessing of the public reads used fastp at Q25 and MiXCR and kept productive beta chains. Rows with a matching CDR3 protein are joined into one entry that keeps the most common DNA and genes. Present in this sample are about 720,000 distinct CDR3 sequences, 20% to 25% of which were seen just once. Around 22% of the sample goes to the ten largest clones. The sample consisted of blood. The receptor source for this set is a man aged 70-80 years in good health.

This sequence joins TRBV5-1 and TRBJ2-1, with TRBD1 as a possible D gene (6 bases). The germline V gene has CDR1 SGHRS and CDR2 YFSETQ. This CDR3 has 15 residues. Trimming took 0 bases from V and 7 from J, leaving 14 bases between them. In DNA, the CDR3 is TGCGCCAGCAGCTTGGACGCAGGGGTGTGGAATGAGCAGTTCTTC. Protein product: CASSLDAGVWNEQFF.

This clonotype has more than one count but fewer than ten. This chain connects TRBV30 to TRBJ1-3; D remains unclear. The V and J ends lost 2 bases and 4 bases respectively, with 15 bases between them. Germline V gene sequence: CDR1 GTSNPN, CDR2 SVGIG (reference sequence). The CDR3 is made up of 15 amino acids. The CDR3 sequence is CAWSTPTQRGNTIYF. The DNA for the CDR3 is TGTGCCTGGAGTACCCCAACCCAGAGGGGAAACACCATATATTTT.

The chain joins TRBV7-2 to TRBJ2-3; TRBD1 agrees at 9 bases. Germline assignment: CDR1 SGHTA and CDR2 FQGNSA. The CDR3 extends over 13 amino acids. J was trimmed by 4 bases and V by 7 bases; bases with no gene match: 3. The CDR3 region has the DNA TGTGCCAGCAACAGGGGGCGTGCAGATACGCAGTATTTT. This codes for CASNRGRADTQYF. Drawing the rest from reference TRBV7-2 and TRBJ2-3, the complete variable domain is GAGVSQSPSNKVTEKGKDVELRCDPISGHTALYWYRQSLGQGLEFLIYFQGNSAPDKSGLPSDRFSAERTGGSVSTLTIQRTQQEDSAVYLCASNRGRADTQYFGPGTRLTVL.

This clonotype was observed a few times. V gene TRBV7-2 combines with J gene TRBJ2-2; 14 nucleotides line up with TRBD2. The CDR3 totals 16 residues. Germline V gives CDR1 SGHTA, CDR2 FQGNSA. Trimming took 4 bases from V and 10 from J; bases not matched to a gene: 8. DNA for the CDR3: TGTGCCAGCAGCTCATCCAGACTAGCGGGGGGGGAGGAGCTGTTTTTT. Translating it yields CASSSSRLAGGEELFF.

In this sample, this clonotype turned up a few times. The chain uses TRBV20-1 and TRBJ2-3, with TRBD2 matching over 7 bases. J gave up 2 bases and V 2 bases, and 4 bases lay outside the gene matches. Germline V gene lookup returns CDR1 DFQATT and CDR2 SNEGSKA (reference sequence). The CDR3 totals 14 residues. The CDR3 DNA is TGCAGTGCTAGATCCGGGGACTACACAGATACGCAGTATTTT. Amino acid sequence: CSARSGDYTDTQYF.

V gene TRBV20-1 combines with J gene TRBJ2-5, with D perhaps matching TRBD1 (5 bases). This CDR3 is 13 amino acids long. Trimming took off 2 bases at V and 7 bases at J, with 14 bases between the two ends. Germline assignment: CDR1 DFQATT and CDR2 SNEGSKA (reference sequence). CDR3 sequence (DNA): TGCAGTGCTAGAATCGACAGATACGGGACCCAGTACTTC. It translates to CSARIDRYGTQYF.

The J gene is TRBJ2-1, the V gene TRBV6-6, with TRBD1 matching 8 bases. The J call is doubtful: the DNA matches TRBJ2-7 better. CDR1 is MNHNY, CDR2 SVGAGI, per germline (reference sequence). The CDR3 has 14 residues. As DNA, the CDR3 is TGTGCCAGCAGAGATGGACAGGGAGATAACGAGCAGTACGTC. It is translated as CASRDGQGDNEQYV.

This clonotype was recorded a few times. The CDR3 here is CASSFSTANNEKLFF. In nucleotides, the CDR3 is TGTGCCAGCAGTTTTTCGACAGCAAATAATGAAAAACTGTTTTTT. The chain employs TRBV12-3 or TRBV12-4 and TRBJ1-4; tentatively, D is TRBD1 (5 bases). The CDR3 length is 15 residues. V lost 3 bases and J 4 bases, leaving 12 bases between the germline ends.

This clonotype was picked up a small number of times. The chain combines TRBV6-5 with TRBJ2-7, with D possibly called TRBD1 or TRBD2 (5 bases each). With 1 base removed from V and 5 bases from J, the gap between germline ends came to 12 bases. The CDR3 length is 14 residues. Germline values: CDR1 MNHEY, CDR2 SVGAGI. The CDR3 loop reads CASSYCRVSDEQYV. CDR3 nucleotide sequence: TGTGCCAGCAGTTACTGCAGGGTTAGCGACGAGCAGTACGTC.

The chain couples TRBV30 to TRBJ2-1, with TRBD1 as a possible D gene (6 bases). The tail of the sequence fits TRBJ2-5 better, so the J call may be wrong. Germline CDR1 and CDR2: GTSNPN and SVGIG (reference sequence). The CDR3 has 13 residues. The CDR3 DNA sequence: TGTGCCTGGGAGAGGGGGAGCGAGAAGACCCAGTACTTC. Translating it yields CAWERGSEKTQYF.

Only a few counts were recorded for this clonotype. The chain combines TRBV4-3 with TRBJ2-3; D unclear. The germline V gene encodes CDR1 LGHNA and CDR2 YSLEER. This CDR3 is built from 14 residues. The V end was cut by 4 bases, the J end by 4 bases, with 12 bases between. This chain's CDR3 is CASSPGSWADTQYF. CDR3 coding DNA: TGCGCCAGCAGCCCCGGGTCTTGGGCAGATACGCAGTATTTT.

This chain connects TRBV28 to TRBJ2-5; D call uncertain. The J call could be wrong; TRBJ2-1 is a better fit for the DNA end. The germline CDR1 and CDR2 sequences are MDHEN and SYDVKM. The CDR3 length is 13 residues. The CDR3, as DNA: TGTGCCAGCAGAGGCCCCGTCCCCGGAGAGCAGTTCTTC. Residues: CASRGPVPGEQFF.

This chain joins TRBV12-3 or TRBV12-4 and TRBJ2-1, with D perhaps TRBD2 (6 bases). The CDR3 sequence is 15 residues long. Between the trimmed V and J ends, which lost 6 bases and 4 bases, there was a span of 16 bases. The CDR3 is CASRNRDWMYNEQFF. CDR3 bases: TGTGCCAGCAGGAACCGGGACTGGATGTACAATGAGCAGTTCTTC.

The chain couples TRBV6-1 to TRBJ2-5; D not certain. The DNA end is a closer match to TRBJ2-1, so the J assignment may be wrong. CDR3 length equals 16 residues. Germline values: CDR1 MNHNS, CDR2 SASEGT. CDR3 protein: CASSRTPQVDYNEQFF. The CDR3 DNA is TGTGCCAGCAGCAGGACCCCTCAGGTGGACTACAATGAGCAGTTCTTC.

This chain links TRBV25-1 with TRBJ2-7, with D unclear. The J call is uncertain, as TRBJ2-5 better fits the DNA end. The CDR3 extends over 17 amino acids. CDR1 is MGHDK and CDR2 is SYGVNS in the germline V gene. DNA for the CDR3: TGTGCCAGCAGTGAATTAAGTCAAAACCTAATCGGGGAGACCCAGTACTTC. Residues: CASSELSQNLIGETQYF.

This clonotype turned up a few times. The CDR3 protein is CASRTRQSGRTEAFF. In nucleotides, the CDR3 is TGTGCCAGCAGAACCAGACAGAGCGGTCGGACTGAAGCTTTCTTT. The J gene is TRBJ1-1, the V gene TRBV11-2; D might be TRBD1 (5 bases). Germline loops: CDR1 SGHAT, CDR2 FQNNGV. Trimming removed 6 bases from V and 5 bases from J, with 19 bases in between. There are 15 residues in the CDR3.

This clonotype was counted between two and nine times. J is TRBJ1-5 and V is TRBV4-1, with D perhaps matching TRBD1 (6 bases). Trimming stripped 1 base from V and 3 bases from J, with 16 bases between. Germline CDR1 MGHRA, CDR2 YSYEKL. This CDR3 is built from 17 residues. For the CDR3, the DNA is TGCGCCAGCAGCCAAGGGGGGGCCGAATCCTTCAATCAGCCCCAGCATTTT. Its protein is CASSQGGAESFNQPQHF.

The CDR3 reads CASTLISSTDTQYF. CDR3 sequence (DNA): TGTGCCAGCACCCTCATAAGTAGCACAGATACGCAGTATTTT. The gene calls are TRBV18 and TRBJ2-3; no reliable D call. Germline V CDR1 and CDR2: KGHSH, LQKENI. V was trimmed by 8 bases and J by 0 bases, leaving 12 bases between them. The CDR3 loop spans 14 amino acids.

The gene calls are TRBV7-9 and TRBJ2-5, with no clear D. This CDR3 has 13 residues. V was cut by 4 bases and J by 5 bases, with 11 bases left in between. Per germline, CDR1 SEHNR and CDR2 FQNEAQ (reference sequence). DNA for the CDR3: TGTGCCAGCAGCTCCTCGACCACGGAGACCCAGTACTTC. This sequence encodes CASSSSTTETQYF.

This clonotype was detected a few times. CDR3 in amino acids: CASSRRLAGSNTGELFF. The CDR3 DNA follows: TGTGCCAGCAGCAGAAGACTAGCGGGTTCGAACACCGGGGAGCTGTTTTTT. The genes are TRBV3-1 and TRBJ2-2, with 10 bases aligning to TRBD2. V lost 5 bases to trimming and J lost 0 bases; unmatched junction nucleotides: 6. The germline gives CDR1 LGHDT, CDR2 YNNKEL (reference sequence). The length of the CDR3 is 17 residues. Drawing the rest from reference TRBV3-1 and TRBJ2-2, the complete variable domain is DTAVSQTPKYLVTQMGNDKSIKCEQNLGHDTMYWYKQDSKKFLKIMFSYNNKELIINETVPNRFSPKSPDKAHLNLHINSLELGDSAVYFCASSRRLAGSNTGELFFGEGSRLTVL.

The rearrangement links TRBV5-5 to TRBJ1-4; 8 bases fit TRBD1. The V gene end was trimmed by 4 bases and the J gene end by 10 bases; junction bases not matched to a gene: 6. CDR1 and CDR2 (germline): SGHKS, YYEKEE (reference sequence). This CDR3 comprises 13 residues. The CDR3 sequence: CASSMDRVGKLFF. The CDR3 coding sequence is TGTGCCAGCAGCATGGACAGGGTCGGAAAACTGTTTTTT.

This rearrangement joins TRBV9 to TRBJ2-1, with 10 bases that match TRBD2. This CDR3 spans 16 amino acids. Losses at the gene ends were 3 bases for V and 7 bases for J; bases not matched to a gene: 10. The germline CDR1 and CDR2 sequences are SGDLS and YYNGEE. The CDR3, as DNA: TGTGCCAGCAGCGGTTCAGCGGGAGGGCCCTTAAATGAGCAGTTCTTC. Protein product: CASSGSAGGPLNEQFF. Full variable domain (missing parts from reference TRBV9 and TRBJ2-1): DSGVTQTPKHLITATGQRVTLRCSPRSGDLSVYWYQQSLDQGLQFLIQYYNGEERAKGNILERFSAQQFPDLHSELNLSSLELGDSALYFCASSGSAGGPLNEQFFGPGTRLTVL.

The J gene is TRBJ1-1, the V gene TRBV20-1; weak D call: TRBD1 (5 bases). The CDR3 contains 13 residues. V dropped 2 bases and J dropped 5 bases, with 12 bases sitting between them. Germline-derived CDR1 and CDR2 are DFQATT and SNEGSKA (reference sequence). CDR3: CSARFGGRTEAFF. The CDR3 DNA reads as TGCAGTGCTAGATTTGGGGGGAGGACTGAAGCTTTCTTT.

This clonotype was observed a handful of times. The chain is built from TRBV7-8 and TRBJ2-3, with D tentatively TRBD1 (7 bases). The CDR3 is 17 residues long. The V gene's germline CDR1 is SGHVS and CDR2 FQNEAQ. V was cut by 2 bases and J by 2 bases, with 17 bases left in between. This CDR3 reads CASSLLEGQPDTDTQYF. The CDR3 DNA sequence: TGTGCCAGCAGCTTATTGGAGGGACAGCCTGACACAGATACGCAGTATTTT.

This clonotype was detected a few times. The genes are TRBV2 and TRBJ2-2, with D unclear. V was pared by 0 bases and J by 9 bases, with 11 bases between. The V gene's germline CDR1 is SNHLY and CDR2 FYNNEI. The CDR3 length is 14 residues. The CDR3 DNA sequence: TGTGCCAGCAGTGAAGCTTCCAGTCGAAGGGAGCTGTTTTTT. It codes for CASSEASSRRELFF. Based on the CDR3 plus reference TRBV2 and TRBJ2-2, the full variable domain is EPEVTQTPSHQVTQMGQEVILRCVPISNHLYFYWYRQILGQKVEFLVSFYNNEISEKSEIFDDQFSVERPDGSNFTLKIRSTKLEDSAMYFCASSEASSRRELFFGEGSRLTVL.

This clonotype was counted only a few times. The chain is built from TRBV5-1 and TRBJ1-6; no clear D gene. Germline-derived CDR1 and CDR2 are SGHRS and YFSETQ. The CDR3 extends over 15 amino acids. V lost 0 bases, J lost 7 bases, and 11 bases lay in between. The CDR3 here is CASSLESARNSPLHF. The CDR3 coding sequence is TGCGCCAGCAGCTTGGAGAGTGCAAGGAATTCACCCCTCCACTTT.

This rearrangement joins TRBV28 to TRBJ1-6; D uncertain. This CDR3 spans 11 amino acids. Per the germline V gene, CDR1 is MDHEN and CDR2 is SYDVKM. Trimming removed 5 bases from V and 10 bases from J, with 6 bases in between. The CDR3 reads CASSNTSPLHF. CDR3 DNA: TGTGCCAGCAGTAACACCTCACCCCTCCACTTT.

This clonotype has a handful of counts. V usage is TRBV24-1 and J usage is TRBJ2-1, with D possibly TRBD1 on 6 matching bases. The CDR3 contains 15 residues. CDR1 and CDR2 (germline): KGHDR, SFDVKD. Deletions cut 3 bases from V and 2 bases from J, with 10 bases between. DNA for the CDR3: TGTGCCACCAGTGATACAGGGAACCCCTACAATGAGCAGTTCTTC. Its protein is CATSDTGNPYNEQFF.

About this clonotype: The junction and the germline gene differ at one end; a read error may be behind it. The CDR3 nucleotides are TGTGCCAGCACTCGAGGGTCCACCGGGGAGCTGTCTTTT. It yields the protein CASTRGSTGELSF. This chain connects TRBV12-3 or TRBV12-4 to TRBJ2-2, with D tentatively TRBD2 (5 bases). The CDR3 runs to 13 residues.

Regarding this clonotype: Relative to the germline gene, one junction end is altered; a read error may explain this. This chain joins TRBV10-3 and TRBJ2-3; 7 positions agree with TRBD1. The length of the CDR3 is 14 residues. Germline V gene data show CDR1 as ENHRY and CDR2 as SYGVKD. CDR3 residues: CVISTGMGTDTQYF. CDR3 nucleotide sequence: TGTGTCATCTCGACAGGGATGGGCACAGATACGCAGTATTTT.